The clone carrying this T cell receptor beta chain came up a few times. This sample is drawn from a study of regulatory T cells in long-lasting Graves disease. Arm-PCR with iRepertoire HTBI primers amplified the CDR3 regions for these TCR beta libraries. From the multiplex PCR reads, TCRdb called clonotypes with MiXCR, one entry per CDR3 protein. The table shows 540,000 or so distinct CDR3 sequences, with 13% occurring only once. Time point defined: newly diagnosed GD, antithyroid drugs for less than 3 months. The TCR library was made from RNA extracted from PBMCs. V lost 4 bases and J lost 2; bases outside the gene matches: 3. This CDR3 contains 14 residues. Germline-derived CDR1 and CDR2 are SGHRS and YFSETQ. These same data were also listed under a study on T cells in Graves' hyperthyroidism and ophthalmopathy.

The chain uses TRBV5-1 and TRBJ2-3; TRBD1 matches 8 bases. The clonotype was recovered from a young man with Graves disease. The source was peripheral blood mononuclear cells (PBMCs), collected at new diagnosis, from a patient treated with antithyroid drugs. The CDR3 is CASSRDRTTDTQYF. The DNA for the CDR3 is TGCGCCAGCAGCCGGGACAGGACCACAGATACGCAGTATTTT.